Following are 9 T cell receptor beta chains from one sample sequenced in a study of cytomegalovirus exposure and HLA in healthy donors. PCR was performed using 60 Vbeta and 13 Jbeta primers. Here immunoSEQ multiplex PCR was the method, and the copy in TCRdb shows in-frame clones only, minus some. The sample has fewer than 250,000 clones, around 79% seen once; the top ten hold around 1.6%. The sequencing input was PBMCs. These TCRs come from a woman under 30 in good health and CMV-seronegative.

The chain carries TRBV18 and TRBJ1-2, with TRBD1 matching 7 bases. CDR3 length: 14 amino acids. Germline V gene data show CDR1 as KGHSH and CDR2 as LQKENI. The ends lost 2 bases at V and 6 bases at J; junction bases unmatched: 6. In nucleotides, the CDR3 is TGTGCCAGCTCACCAGACAGGGTATTTGATGGCTACACCTTC. Protein sequence: CASSPDRVFDGYTF.

The chain joins TRBV29-1 to TRBJ1-1; D is undetermined. CDR3 length: 14 amino acids. V was pared by 5 bases and J by 1 base, with 14 bases between. Germline CDR1 and CDR2: SQVTM and ANQGSEA. CDR3 protein: CSVTQFNTNTEAFF. The CDR3 region has the DNA TGCAGCGTTACACAGTTCAACACGAACACTGAAGCTTTCTTT.

This rearrangement joins TRBV2 to TRBJ2-6; D call uncertain. CDR1 SNHLY and CDR2 FYNNEI come from the germline V gene. V was pared by 1 base and J by 2 bases, with 9 bases between. The CDR3 length is 16 residues. DNA of the CDR3: TGTGCCAGCAGTGAAGTTCAGTACCCTGGGGCCAACGTCCTGACTTTC. The encoded protein is CASSEVQYPGANVLTF.

The chain employs TRBV5-1 and TRBJ2-7; TRBD2 agrees at 9 bases. The CDR3 totals 15 residues. The V and J ends lost 4 bases and 2 bases, in that order; junction bases with no gene match: 7. Germline V gene lookup returns CDR1 SGHRS and CDR2 YFSETQ. The CDR3: CASSLEAGGAYEQYF. CDR3 coding DNA: TGCGCCAGCAGCCTAGAAGCGGGAGGAGCCTACGAGCAGTACTTC.

V gene TRBV28 combines with J gene TRBJ2-1, with TRBD2 identical over 13 bases. The J segment lost 10 bases and the V segment lost 5 bases, leaving 5 bases of the junction unmatched. The CDR3 runs 14 residues. Germline assignment: CDR1 MDHEN and CDR2 SYDVKM. The CDR3 sequence is CASSTSGGAREQFF. CDR3 sequence (DNA): TGTGCCAGCAGTACTAGCGGGGGGGCCCGGGAGCAGTTCTTC.

V gene TRBV9 combines with J gene TRBJ2-7; TRBD1 matches 11 bases. CDR3 length equals 16 residues. Germline CDR1 SGDLS, CDR2 YYNGEE. V shed 1 base, J shed 5 bases, and the junction held 8 bases outside the gene matches. CDR3 sequence (DNA): TGTGCCAGCAGCGTACGAGGACAGGGGGCAATGAACGAGCAGTACTTC. It yields the protein CASSVRGQGAMNEQYF.

DNA of the CDR3: TGTGCTAGTGGTTTCGTGAGCTCCTATAATTCACCCCTCCACTTT. Translating gives CASGFVSSYNSPLHF. V and J are TRBV12-5 and TRBJ1-6; the D is unclear. The germline V and J ends were trimmed by 3 bases and 0 bases, with 6 bases remaining between them. From germline, CDR1 is LGHNT and CDR2 FRNRAP. The CDR3 runs to 15 residues.

The rearrangement joins TRBV6-5 to TRBJ1-1; D is ambiguous. V lost 0 bases and J 0 bases, leaving 8 bases between the germline ends. This CDR3 has 15 residues. CDR1 is MNHEY and CDR2 is SVGAGI in the germline V gene. CDR3 residues: CASSYSAGLNTEAFF. The CDR3 DNA follows: TGTGCCAGCAGTTACTCGGCAGGTTTGAACACTGAAGCTTTCTTT.

This chain links TRBV28 with TRBJ2-5; 7 bases are a match to TRBD2. CDR1 and CDR2 from the germline V gene are MDHEN and SYDVKM. The V gene end was trimmed by 6 bases and the J gene end by 1 base; junction bases not matched to a gene: 23. CDR3 length: 20 residues. In DNA form, the CDR3 reads TGTGCCAGCAGGGAATATTTGTCACCGATCCGGGGGGTGGCCCAAGAGACCCAGTACTTC. Translated, it gives CASREYLSPIRGVAQETQYF.